The following is a T cell receptor (beta chain) sequence with its context. Its antigen is unidentified. This specimen belongs to a study of beta chain features in type 1 diabetes. As for the study in general: No patient-donor differences in age, gender, total cells or subset yield. Points from the study as a whole: Moderately but significantly shorter TCRB CDR3s were found in Type 1 diabetes patients in all four CD4+ subsets.

The CDR3 spans 13 residues. CDR1 is SGHRS, CDR2 YFSETQ, per germline. V was pared by 4 bases and J by 4 bases, with 9 bases between. The study reverse transcribed the entire isolated RNA, so it sequenced expressed TCRB transcripts. Using immunoSEQ multiplex PCR, the repertoire was profiled, and TCRdb retains in-frame clones only, with some absent. The sample has hundreds of thousands of clones, approximately 11% seen once; the top ten hold 0.017%. Staining for CD45RO/CCR7/CD25/CD127/CD95/CD27 allowed sorting of CD4+ naive, central memory, regulatory and stem cell-like memory cells. The chain couples TRBV5-1 to TRBJ1-5; no reliable D call. Sequencing used naive CD4+ T cells from blood. The receptor was derived from a man aged 30-40 years with type 1 diabetes. DNA for the CDR3: TGCGCCAGCAGCGGAGGAACGAATCAGCCCCAGCATTTT. It encodes CASSGGTNQPQHF.